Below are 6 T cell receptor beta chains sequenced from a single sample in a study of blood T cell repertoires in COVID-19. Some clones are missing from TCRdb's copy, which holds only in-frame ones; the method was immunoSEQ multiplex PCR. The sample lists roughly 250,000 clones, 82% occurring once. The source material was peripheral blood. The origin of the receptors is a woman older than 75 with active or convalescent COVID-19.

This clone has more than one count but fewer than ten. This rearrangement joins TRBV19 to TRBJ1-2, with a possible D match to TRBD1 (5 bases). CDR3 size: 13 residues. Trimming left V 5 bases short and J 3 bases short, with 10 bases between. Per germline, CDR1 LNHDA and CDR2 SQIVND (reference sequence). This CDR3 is CASSPDRDYGYTF. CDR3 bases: TGTGCCAGTAGTCCCGACAGAGACTATGGCTACACCTTC.

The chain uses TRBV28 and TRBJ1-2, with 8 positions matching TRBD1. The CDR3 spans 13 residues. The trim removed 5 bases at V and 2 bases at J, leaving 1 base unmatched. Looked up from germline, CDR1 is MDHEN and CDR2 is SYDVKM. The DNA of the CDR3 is TGTGCCAGCAGTCGACAGGGGAACTATGGCTACACCTTC. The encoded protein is CASSRQGNYGYTF.

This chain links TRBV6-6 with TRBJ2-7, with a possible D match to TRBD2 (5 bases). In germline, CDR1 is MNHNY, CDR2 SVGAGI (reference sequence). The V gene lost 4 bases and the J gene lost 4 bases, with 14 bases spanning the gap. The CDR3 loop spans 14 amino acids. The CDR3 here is CASSSPRGLYEQYF. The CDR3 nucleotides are TGTGCCAGCAGTTCCCCACGAGGGTTGTACGAGCAGTACTTC.

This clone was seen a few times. The CDR3 sequence is CASSPAVEQYF. As DNA, the CDR3 is TGTGCCAGCAGCCCGGCGGTCGAGCAGTACTTC. The J gene is TRBJ2-7, the V gene TRBV7-8, with no clear D. The V and J ends lost 5 bases and 6 bases respectively, with 8 bases between them. This CDR3 is built from 11 residues. Germline V lookup: CDR1 SGHVS, CDR2 FQNEAQ.

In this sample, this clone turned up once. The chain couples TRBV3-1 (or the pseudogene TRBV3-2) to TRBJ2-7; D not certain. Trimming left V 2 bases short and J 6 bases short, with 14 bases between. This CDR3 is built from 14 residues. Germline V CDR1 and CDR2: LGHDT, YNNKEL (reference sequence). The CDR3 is CASSQPLLVSEQYF. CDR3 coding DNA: TGTGCCAGCAGCCAACCCCTCTTGGTGAGCGAGCAGTACTTC.

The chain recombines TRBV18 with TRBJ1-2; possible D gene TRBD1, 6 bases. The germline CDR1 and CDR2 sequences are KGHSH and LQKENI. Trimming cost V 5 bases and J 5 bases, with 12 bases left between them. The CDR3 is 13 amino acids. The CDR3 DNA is TGTGCCAGCTCATCCGACAGGCGTTATGGCTACACCTTC. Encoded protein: CASSSDRRYGYTF. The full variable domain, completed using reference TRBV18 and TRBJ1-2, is NAGVMQNPRHLVRRRGQEARLRCSPMKGHSHVYWYRQLPEEGLKFMVYLQKENIIDESGMPKERFSAEFPKEGPSILRIQQVVRGDSAAYFCASSSDRRYGYTFGSGTRLTVV.